The 5 T cell receptor beta chains listed next were all sequenced from one sample in a study of T cells in Graves' hyperthyroidism and ophthalmopathy. The investigators amplified TCR beta CDR3 regions from RNA transcripts. Primed by the HTBI set, a first-round RT-PCR was run on the TCR CDR3. Via MiXCR, TCRdb re-called the multiplex PCR reads, giving one row per CDR3 protein. Counted here are around 620,000 distinct CDR3 sequences, approximately 44% occurring once; the ten biggest clones make up 15% to 20%. Sequencing input: peripheral blood or thyroid tissue (not recorded which). These receptor sequences come from an adult woman with Graves' disease, either hyperthyroidism or ophthalmopathy (not recorded which).

This chain joins TRBV7-9 and TRBJ1-6; maybe TRBD1 (5 bases). CDR1 is SEHNR, CDR2 FQNEAQ, per germline (reference sequence). CDR3 size: 14 residues. Trimming took off 5 bases at V and 5 bases at J, with 10 bases between the two ends. CDR3 region: CASSPRQHNSPLHF. In nucleotides, the CDR3 is TGTGCCAGCAGCCCCCGACAGCATAATTCACCCCTCCACTTT. The variable domain in full, with the rest retrieved from reference TRBV7-9 and TRBJ1-6, is DTGVSQNPRHKITKRGQNVTFRCDPISEHNRLYWYRQTLGQGPEFLTYFQNEAQLEKSRLLSDRFSAERPKGSFSTLEIQRTEQGDSAMYLCASSPRQHNSPLHFGNGTRLTVT.

This clonotype was counted at least ten times. V usage is TRBV6-5 and J usage is TRBJ1-5; D is perhaps TRBD1 (6 bases). V lost 6 bases and J 5 bases, leaving 11 bases between the germline ends. The CDR3 sequence is 13 residues long. Germline V gene data show CDR1 as MNHEY and CDR2 as SVGAGI. CDR3 bases: TGTGCCAGCAGCACAGGGAAGTATCAGCCCCAGCATTTT. It encodes CASSTGKYQPQHF.

This chain connects TRBV5-1 to TRBJ2-7; 7 bases are shared with TRBD1. The CDR3 sequence is 15 residues long. Trimming cost V 3 bases and J 2 bases; bases outside gene matches: 8. Germline loops: CDR1 SGHRS, CDR2 YFSETQ. The CDR3 region has the DNA TGCGCCAGCAGCTCTCGACAGGGTACGGCCTACGAGCAGTACTTC. Its protein product is CASSSRQGTAYEQYF.

This clonotype was counted a few times. This chain uses TRBV29-1 with TRBJ1-1; 9 bases line up with TRBD1. This CDR3 is built from 13 residues. The germline CDR1 and CDR2 sequences are SQVTM and ANQGSEA. V lost 8 bases and J lost 4; bases outside the gene matches: 8. The CDR3 bases are TGCAGCACGAGCGGACAGGGGTTCACTGAAGCTTTCTTT. Encoded protein: CSTSGQGFTEAFF.

The chain carries TRBV29-1 and TRBJ2-7; TRBD1 agrees at 8 bases. V was clipped by 3 bases and J by 5 bases; unmatched bases: 6. This CDR3 has 13 residues. Germline loops: CDR1 SQVTM, CDR2 ANQGSEA. The CDR3 DNA reads as TGCAGCGTTGAGATGGACAGGGACCACGAGCAGTACTTC. It is translated as CSVEMDRDHEQYF.